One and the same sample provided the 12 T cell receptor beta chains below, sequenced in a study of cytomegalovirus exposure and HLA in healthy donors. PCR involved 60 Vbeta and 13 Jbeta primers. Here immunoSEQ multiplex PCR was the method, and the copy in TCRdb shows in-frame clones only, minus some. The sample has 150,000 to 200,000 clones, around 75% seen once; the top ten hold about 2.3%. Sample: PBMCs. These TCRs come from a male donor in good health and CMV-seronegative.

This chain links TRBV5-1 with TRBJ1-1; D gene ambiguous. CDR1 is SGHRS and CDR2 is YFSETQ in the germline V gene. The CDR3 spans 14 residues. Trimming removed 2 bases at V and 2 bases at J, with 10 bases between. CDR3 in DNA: TGCGCCAGCAGCTTCGGTGTGGTTAACACTGAAGCTTTCTTT. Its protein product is CASSFGVVNTEAFF.

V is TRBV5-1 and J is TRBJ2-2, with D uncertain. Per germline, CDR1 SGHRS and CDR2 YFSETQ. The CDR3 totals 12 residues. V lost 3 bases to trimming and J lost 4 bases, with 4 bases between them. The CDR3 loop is CASSSGTGELFF. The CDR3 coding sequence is TGCGCCAGCAGCTCAGGCACCGGGGAGCTGTTTTTT.

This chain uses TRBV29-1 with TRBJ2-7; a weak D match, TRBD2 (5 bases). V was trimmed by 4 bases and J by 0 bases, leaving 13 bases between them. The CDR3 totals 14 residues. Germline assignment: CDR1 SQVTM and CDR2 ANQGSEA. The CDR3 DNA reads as TGCAGCGTTGGAGGGCCCGGGGTCTCCTACGAGCAGTACTTC. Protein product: CSVGGPGVSYEQYF.

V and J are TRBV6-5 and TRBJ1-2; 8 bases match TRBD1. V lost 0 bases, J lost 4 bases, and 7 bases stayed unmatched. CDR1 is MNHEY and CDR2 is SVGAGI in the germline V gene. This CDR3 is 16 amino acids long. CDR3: CASSYSSRGRFYGYTF. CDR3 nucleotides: TGTGCCAGCAGTTACTCGAGCAGGGGGCGATTCTATGGCTACACCTTC.

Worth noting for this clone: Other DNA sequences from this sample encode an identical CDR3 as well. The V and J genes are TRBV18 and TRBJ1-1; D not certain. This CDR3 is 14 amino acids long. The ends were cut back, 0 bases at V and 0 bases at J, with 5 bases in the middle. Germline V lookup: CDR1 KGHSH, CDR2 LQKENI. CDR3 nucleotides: TGTGCCAGCTCACCACCGACTCTGAACACTGAAGCTTTCTTT. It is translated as CASSPPTLNTEAFF.

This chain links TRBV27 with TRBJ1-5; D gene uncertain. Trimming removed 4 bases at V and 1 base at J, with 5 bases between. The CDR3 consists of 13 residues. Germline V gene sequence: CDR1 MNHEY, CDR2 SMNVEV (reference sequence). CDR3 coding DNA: TGTGCCAGCAGTTCCTCGAGCAATCAGCCCCAGCATTTT. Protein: CASSSSSNQPQHF.

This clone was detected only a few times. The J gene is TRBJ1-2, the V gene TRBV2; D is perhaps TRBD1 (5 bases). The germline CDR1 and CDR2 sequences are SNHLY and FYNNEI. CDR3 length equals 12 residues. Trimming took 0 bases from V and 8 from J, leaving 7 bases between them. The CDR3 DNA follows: TGTGCCAGCAGTGAAGCGGGGGGGGGCTACACCTTC. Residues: CASSEAGGGYTF.

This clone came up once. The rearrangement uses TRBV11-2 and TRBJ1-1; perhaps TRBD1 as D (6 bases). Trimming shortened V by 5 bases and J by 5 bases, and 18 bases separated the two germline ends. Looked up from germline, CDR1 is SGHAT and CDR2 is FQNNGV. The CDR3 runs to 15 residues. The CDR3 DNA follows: TGTGCCAGCAGCACCCAGACAGGTATGGGAACTGAAGCTTTCTTT. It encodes CASSTQTGMGTEAFF.

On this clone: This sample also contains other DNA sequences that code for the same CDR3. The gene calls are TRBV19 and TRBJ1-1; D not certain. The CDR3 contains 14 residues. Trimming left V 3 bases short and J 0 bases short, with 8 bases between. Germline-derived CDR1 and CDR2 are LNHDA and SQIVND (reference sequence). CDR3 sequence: CASSIPGMNTEAFF. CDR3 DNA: TGTGCCAGTAGTATTCCGGGAATGAACACTGAAGCTTTCTTT. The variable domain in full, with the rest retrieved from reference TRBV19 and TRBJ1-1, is DGGITQSPKYLFRKEGQNVTLSCEQNLNHDAMYWYRQDPGQGLRLIYYSQIVNDFQKGDIAEGYSVSREKKESFPLTVTSAQKNPTAFYLCASSIPGMNTEAFFGQGTRLTVV.

The CDR3 here is CASSLVGQYNSPLHF. The CDR3, as DNA: TGTGCCAGCAGCTTGGTTGGGCAGTATAATTCACCCCTCCACTTT. The J gene is TRBJ1-6, the V gene TRBV5-4; D remains unclear. Per the germline V gene, CDR1 is SGHNT and CDR2 is YYREEE (reference sequence). Trimming stripped 0 bases from V and 4 bases from J, with 8 bases between. The CDR3 spans 15 residues. Using reference TRBV5-4 and TRBJ1-6 for the parts outside the CDR3, the full variable domain is ETGVTQSPTHLIKTRGQQVTLRCSSQSGHNTVSWYQQALGQGPQFIFQYYREEENGRGNFPPRFSGLQFPNYSSELNVNALELDDSALYLCASSLVGQYNSPLHFGNGTRLTVT.

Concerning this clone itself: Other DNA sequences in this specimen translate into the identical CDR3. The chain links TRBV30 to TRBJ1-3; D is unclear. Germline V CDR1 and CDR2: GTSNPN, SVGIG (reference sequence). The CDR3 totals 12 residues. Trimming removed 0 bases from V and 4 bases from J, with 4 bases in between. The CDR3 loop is CAWSVQGNTIYF. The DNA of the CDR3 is TGTGCCTGGAGTGTACAGGGAAACACCATATATTTT.

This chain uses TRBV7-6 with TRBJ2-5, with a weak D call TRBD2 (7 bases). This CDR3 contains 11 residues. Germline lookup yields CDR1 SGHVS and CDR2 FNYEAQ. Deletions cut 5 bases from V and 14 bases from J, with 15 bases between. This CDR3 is CASSASGTHYF. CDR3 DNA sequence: TGTGCCAGCAGCGCGAGCGGGACACACTACTTC.